Listed below are T cell receptor beta chains from one sample, sequenced in a study of blood T cell repertoires in COVID-19. Generated by immunoSEQ multiplex PCR, the TCRdb table keeps only in-frame clones and is missing some. The sample includes 150,000 to 200,000 clones, around 86% of them seen just once. Input material: peripheral blood. These receptors were collected from a woman in her thirties with active or convalescent COVID-19. CDR3s include the opening cysteine and the closing phenylalanine or tryptophan. The D gene is left open where the match is weak. Expanded clones get a size class; other rows say once, few or many, or leave the size out.

D gene: NA
CDR3 length: 13
clone size: NA
J gene: TRBJ1-1
V gene: TRBV10-2
CDR3 protein: CASSDSRDTEAFF
CDR3 DNA: TGCGCCAGCAGTGATTCCAGGGACACTGAAGCTTTCTTT

D gene: TRBD1
CDR3 length: 14
clone size: NA
J gene: TRBJ2-7
V gene: TRBV7-9
CDR3 protein: CASSPDRGSYEQYF
CDR3 DNA: TGTGCCAGCAGCCCGGACAGGGGTTCCTACGAGCAGTACTTC

D gene: NA
CDR3 length: 13
clone size: NA
J gene: TRBJ1-4
V gene: TRBV24-1
CDR3 protein: CATSDPPLEKLFF
CDR3 DNA: TGTGCCACCAGTGACCCCCCTTTGGAAAAACTGTTTTTT

D gene: NA
CDR3 length: 16
clone size: NA
J gene: TRBJ2-2
V gene: TRBV6-4
CDR3 protein: CASSVEGGTNTGELFF
CDR3 DNA: TGTGCCAGCAGTGTGGAGGGGGGGACAAACACCGGGGAGCTGTTTTTT

D gene: TRBD2
CDR3 length: 15
clone size: NA
J gene: TRBJ2-1
V gene: TRBV3-1/TRBV3-2
CDR3 protein: CASSSGTSGMTEQFF
CDR3 DNA: TGTGCCAGCAGCTCCGGGACTAGCGGGATGACTGAGCAGTTCTTC

D gene: NA
CDR3 length: 15
clone size: NA
J gene: TRBJ2-7
V gene: TRBV9
CDR3 protein: CASSPRSAGTYEQYF
CDR3 DNA: TGTGCCAGCAGCCCTCGAAGTGCAGGGACCTACGAGCAGTACTTC

D gene: NA
CDR3 length: 14
clone size: NA
J gene: TRBJ2-1
V gene: TRBV29-1
CDR3 protein: CSVEGRRSWNEQFF
CDR3 DNA: TGCAGCGTTGAAGGACGGAGGTCCTGGAATGAGCAGTTCTTC

D gene: TRBD1
CDR3 length: 15
clone size: once
J gene: TRBJ2-5
V gene: TRBV29-1
CDR3 protein: CSVDRRDRAQETQYF
CDR3 DNA: TGCAGCGTTGATCGCCGGGACAGGGCCCAAGAGACCCAGTACTTC

D gene: NA
CDR3 length: 14
clone size: many
J gene: TRBJ2-7
V gene: TRBV4-1
CDR3 protein: CASSQVGHGDEQYF
CDR3 DNA: TGCGCCAGCAGCCAAGTCGGACATGGGGACGAGCAGTACTTC

D gene: TRBD1
CDR3 length: 15
clone size: NA
J gene: TRBJ1-2
V gene: TRBV11-3
CDR3 protein: CASSQNRDRVWGYTF
CDR3 DNA: TGTGCCAGCAGCCAAAACCGGGACAGGGTCTGGGGCTACACCTTC

D gene: NA
CDR3 length: 13
clone size: NA
J gene: TRBJ2-3
V gene: TRBV5-1
CDR3 protein: CASSAGSPDTQYF
CDR3 DNA: TGCGCCAGCAGCGCGGGGAGCCCAGATACGCAGTATTTT

D gene: TRBD1
CDR3 length: 13
clone size: NA
J gene: TRBJ1-2
V gene: TRBV2
CDR3 protein: CASRATGSYGYTF
CDR3 DNA: TGTGCCAGCAGAGCGACAGGGTCCTATGGCTACACCTTC

D gene: NA
CDR3 length: 11
clone size: NA
J gene: TRBJ1-2
V gene: TRBV28
CDR3 protein: CASRDAYGYTF
CDR3 DNA: TGTGCCAGCCGGGATGCCTATGGCTACACCTTC

D gene: TRBD2
CDR3 length: 18
clone size: NA
J gene: TRBJ2-3
V gene: TRBV11-2
CDR3 protein: CASSLRLAGLTSTDTQYF
CDR3 DNA: TGTGCCAGCAGCTTACGACTAGCGGGGCTTACTAGCACAGATACGCAGTATTTT

D gene: NA
CDR3 length: 15
clone size: NA
J gene: TRBJ1-5
V gene: TRBV2
CDR3 protein: CASSDWGPGNQPQHF
CDR3 DNA: TGTGCCAGCAGTGATTGGGGGCCCGGCAATCAGCCCCAGCATTTT

D gene: NA
CDR3 length: 15
clone size: NA
J gene: TRBJ2-2
V gene: TRBV7-9
CDR3 protein: CASSPRTVNTGELFF
CDR3 DNA: TGTGCCAGCAGCCCCCGGACAGTGAACACCGGGGAGCTGTTTTTT

D gene: TRBD2
CDR3 length: 15
clone size: once
J gene: TRBJ2-1
V gene: TRBV28
CDR3 protein: CASSFPGGSYNEQFF
CDR3 DNA: TGTGCCAGCAGTTTCCCCGGGGGGTCCTACAATGAGCAGTTCTTC

D gene: TRBD2
CDR3 length: 15
clone size: NA
J gene: TRBJ2-2
V gene: TRBV9
CDR3 protein: CASSGTSLNTGELFF
CDR3 DNA: TGTGCCAGCAGCGGGACTAGCTTAAACACCGGGGAGCTGTTTTTT

D gene: NA
CDR3 length: 12
clone size: NA
J gene: TRBJ2-7
V gene: TRBV30
CDR3 protein: CAWTEGGGRQYF
CDR3 DNA: TGTGCCTGGACGGAGGGAGGGGGGCGGCAGTACTTC

D gene: TRBD1
CDR3 length: 15
clone size: NA
J gene: TRBJ2-5
V gene: TRBV14
CDR3 protein: CASSPGQGAWETQYF
CDR3 DNA: TGTGCCAGCAGCCCAGGACAGGGGGCATGGGAGACCCAGTACTTC

D gene: NA
CDR3 length: 14
clone size: NA
J gene: TRBJ2-7
V gene: TRBV28
CDR3 protein: CASSFRGKTYEQYF
CDR3 DNA: TGTGCCAGCAGCTTCAGGGGAAAGACCTACGAGCAGTACTTC

D gene: TRBD2
CDR3 length: 20
clone size: NA
J gene: TRBJ2-2
V gene: TRBV10-1
CDR3 protein: CASSSPGLAGTDANTGELFF
CDR3 DNA: TGCGCCAGCAGTTCTCCGGGACTAGCGGGGACCGACGCCAACACCGGGGAGCTGTTTTTT

D gene: TRBD1
CDR3 length: 15
clone size: once
J gene: TRBJ2-7
V gene: TRBV4-1
CDR3 protein: CASSPSGTGDYEQYF
CDR3 DNA: TGCGCCAGCAGCCCCTCCGGGACAGGAGACTACGAGCAGTACTTC

D gene: NA
CDR3 length: 13
clone size: few
J gene: TRBJ1-2
V gene: TRBV7-9
CDR3 protein: CASSPNGIYGYTF
CDR3 DNA: TGTGCCAGCAGCCCGAATGGCATCTATGGCTACACCTTC

D gene: TRBD1
CDR3 length: 13
clone size: NA
J gene: TRBJ1-1
V gene: TRBV9
CDR3 protein: CASSTQGGAEAFF
CDR3 DNA: TGTGCCAGCAGCACCCAGGGGGGAGCTGAAGCTTTCTTT

D gene: NA
CDR3 length: 16
clone size: NA
J gene: TRBJ1-6
V gene: TRBV10-3
CDR3 protein: CAIGRGGSSYNSPLHF
CDR3 DNA: TGTGCCATCGGCAGGGGAGGGAGCTCCTATAATTCACCCCTCCACTTT

D gene: TRBD1
CDR3 length: 14
clone size: once
J gene: TRBJ1-5
V gene: TRBV24-1
CDR3 protein: CAPISGGGNQPQHF
CDR3 DNA: TGTGCCCCCATTTCAGGGGGAGGCAATCAGCCCCAGCATTTT

D gene: TRBD1
CDR3 length: 15
clone size: NA
J gene: TRBJ2-5
V gene: TRBV11-2
CDR3 protein: CASSLGDRDQETQYF
CDR3 DNA: TGTGCCAGCAGCTTAGGGGACAGGGACCAAGAGACCCAGTACTTC

D gene: TRBD2
CDR3 length: 13
clone size: NA
J gene: TRBJ2-7
V gene: TRBV27
CDR3 protein: CASSSGNSYEQYF
CDR3 DNA: TGTGCCAGCAGTAGCGGGAACTCCTACGAGCAGTACTTC

D gene: TRBD1
CDR3 length: 14
clone size: NA
J gene: TRBJ1-2
V gene: TRBV15
CDR3 protein: CATFPGQGLDGYTF
CDR3 DNA: TGTGCCACCTTCCCGGGACAGGGGTTGGATGGCTACACCTTC

D gene: TRBD1
CDR3 length: 15
clone size: NA
J gene: TRBJ1-2
V gene: TRBV7-9
CDR3 protein: CASSLDLQGALGYTF
CDR3 DNA: TGTGCCAGCAGCTTAGACCTACAGGGGGCGCTTGGCTACACCTTC

D gene: TRBD2
CDR3 length: 15
clone size: NA
J gene: TRBJ2-3
V gene: TRBV24-1
CDR3 protein: CATSASRERPDTQYF
CDR3 DNA: TGTGCCACCAGTGCATCGCGGGAGCGACCAGATACGCAGTATTTT

D gene: TRBD1
CDR3 length: 13
clone size: NA
J gene: TRBJ1-1
V gene: TRBV28
CDR3 protein: CASRTQTGAEAFF
CDR3 DNA: TGTGCCAGCAGAACACAAACAGGGGCTGAAGCTTTCTTT

D gene: NA
CDR3 length: 15
clone size: NA
J gene: TRBJ1-1
V gene: TRBV14
CDR3 protein: CASSPRGQLNTEAFF
CDR3 DNA: TGTGCCAGCAGCCCGCGAGGACAGCTGAACACTGAAGCTTTCTTT

D gene: TRBD1
CDR3 length: 14
clone size: NA
J gene: TRBJ2-7
V gene: TRBV10-3
CDR3 protein: CAIRPRDRNYEQYF
CDR3 DNA: TGTGCCATCAGGCCCCGGGACAGAAATTACGAGCAGTACTTC

D gene: TRBD1
CDR3 length: 14
clone size: NA
J gene: TRBJ1-2
V gene: TRBV11-2
CDR3 protein: CASRVTGAHYGYTF
CDR3 DNA: TGTGCCAGCAGAGTCACAGGGGCGCACTATGGCTACACCTTC

D gene: TRBD2
CDR3 length: 16
clone size: NA
J gene: TRBJ2-7
V gene: TRBV10-3
CDR3 protein: CAIRPGTIGGSSEQYF
CDR3 DNA: TGTGCCATCAGGCCTGGAACTATTGGCGGGAGCAGCGAGCAGTACTTC

D gene: NA
CDR3 length: 16
clone size: NA
J gene: TRBJ2-2
V gene: TRBV5-5
CDR3 protein: CASSLRQGRDTGELFF
CDR3 DNA: TGTGCCAGCAGCTTGCGTCAGGGGAGGGACACCGGGGAGCTGTTTTTT

D gene: NA
CDR3 length: 13
clone size: once
J gene: TRBJ2-1
V gene: TRBV11-2
CDR3 protein: CASSLALNNEQFF
CDR3 DNA: TGTGCCAGCAGCTTAGCTTTAAACAATGAGCAGTTCTTC

D gene: NA
CDR3 length: 15
clone size: NA
J gene: TRBJ1-3
V gene: TRBV4-2
CDR3 protein: CASSQDLGGGNTIYF
CDR3 DNA: TGTGCCAGCAGCCAAGATTTGGGGGGGGGAAACACCATATATTTT

D gene: TRBD1
CDR3 length: 17
clone size: NA
J gene: TRBJ1-4
V gene: TRBV18
CDR3 protein: CASSPLRLDRGGEKLFF
CDR3 DNA: TGTGCCAGCTCACCACTTCGTTTGGACAGGGGTGGAGAAAAACTGTTTTTT

D gene: TRBD2
CDR3 length: 15
clone size: NA
J gene: TRBJ2-3
V gene: TRBV6-5
CDR3 protein: CASRPGTSGSYTQYF
CDR3 DNA: TGTGCCAGCAGACCCGGGACTAGCGGGAGTTATACGCAGTATTTT

D gene: TRBD2
CDR3 length: 20
clone size: NA
J gene: TRBJ2-1
V gene: TRBV19
CDR3 protein: CASSTSPGTSGDSSYNEQFF
CDR3 DNA: TGTGCCAGTAGTACTTCTCCCGGGACTAGCGGTGACAGCTCCTACAATGAGCAGTTCTTC

D gene: NA
CDR3 length: 13
clone size: NA
J gene: TRBJ2-3
V gene: TRBV12-3/TRBV12-4
CDR3 protein: CASKAGFTDTQYF
CDR3 DNA: TGTGCCAGCAAGGCGGGGTTCACAGATACGCAGTATTTT

D gene: NA
CDR3 length: 12
clone size: NA
J gene: TRBJ1-2
V gene: TRBV12-3/TRBV12-4
CDR3 protein: CAIFEGDYGYTF
CDR3 DNA: TGTGCCATCTTTGAGGGGGACTATGGCTACACCTTC

D gene: NA
CDR3 length: 13
clone size: NA
J gene: TRBJ2-1
V gene: TRBV10-3
CDR3 protein: CAISEINYNEQFF
CDR3 DNA: TGTGCCATCAGTGAAATCAACTACAATGAGCAGTTCTTC

D gene: NA
CDR3 length: 14
clone size: NA
J gene: TRBJ1-5
V gene: TRBV19
CDR3 protein: CASSIREGNQPQHF
CDR3 DNA: TGTGCCAGTAGTATTCGTGAGGGCAATCAGCCCCAGCATTTT

D gene: NA
CDR3 length: 15
clone size: NA
J gene: TRBJ2-7
V gene: TRBV6-6
CDR3 protein: CASREGLTGSYEQYF
CDR3 DNA: TGTGCCAGCAGAGAAGGACTAACCGGGTCGTACGAGCAGTACTTC

D gene: NA
CDR3 length: 11
clone size: NA
J gene: TRBJ1-1
V gene: TRBV14
CDR3 protein: CASSPDREAFF
CDR3 DNA: TGTGCCAGCAGCCCAGACAGGGAAGCTTTCTTT